This TCR beta chain was identified during a study of Ad26.COV2.S vaccination and SARS-CoV-2 variants. Study-level background: Into the muscle, Ad26.COV2.S was dosed once or twice, 56 days apart.

Documented treatment: around 19 received Ad26.COV2.S at low or high dose, single or two shots; five or six received placebo; per-sample allocation not given. On day 63 after the first injection, vaccine and placebo recipients gave samples. At a Boston site, the person donating was an adult of 18-55 years. In the vaccine, an Ad26 vector expressed the SARS-CoV-2 spike of the Wuhan strain. The trim removed 5 bases at V and 6 bases at J, leaving 7 bases unmatched. This CDR3 spans 15 amino acids. Looked up from germline, CDR1 is KGHSH and CDR2 is LQKENI. This table comes from immunoSEQ multiplex PCR, and its TCRdb copy is limited to in-frame clones, with some not included. The sample carries 300,000 to 400,000 clones, roughly 85% recorded once.

Sequences were derived from peripheral blood, sampled in a trial of Ad26.COV2.S vaccine versus placebo. The clonotype was recovered from a person aged 18-60 years who received the Ad26.COV2.S COVID-19 vaccine or a placebo. The chain uses TRBV18 and TRBJ2-3; 11 bases line up with TRBD2. CDR3 sequence: CASSTSGSQADTQYF. In DNA form, the CDR3 reads TGTGCCAGCTCAACTAGCGGGAGCCAGGCGGATACGCAGTATTTT.